Presented here are 10 T cell receptor beta chains from one specimen sequenced in a study of T cell responses to AZD1222 COVID-19 vaccine. Clones were read by immunoSEQ multiplex PCR, and TCRdb kept only the in-frame ones, dropping some. Of some 86,000 clones listed, around 82% are singletons. Sequenced material: peripheral blood, taken on day 0 of AZD1222 vaccination. The receptors derive from an adult in good health.

The chain carries TRBV3-1 (or the pseudogene TRBV3-2) and TRBJ1-1, with 9 bases identical to TRBD1. CDR1 LGHDT and CDR2 YNNKEL come from the germline V gene (reference sequence). V was clipped by 4 bases and J by 6 bases; unmatched bases: 9. The CDR3 has 15 amino acids. The CDR3 DNA reads as TGTGCCAGCAGCCGGATGGGACAGGGAGGGGCTGAAGCTTTCTTT. Its translation: CASSRMGQGGAEAFF.

The chain is built from TRBV28 and TRBJ2-2; tentative D call: TRBD1 (6 bases). The CDR3 length is 15 residues. In germline, CDR1 is MDHEN, CDR2 SYDVKM. V lost 5 bases and J lost 0, with 10 bases in between. The CDR3 spells CASSKGGANTGELFF. For the CDR3, the DNA is TGTGCCAGCAGTAAAGGGGGAGCGAACACCGGGGAGCTGTTTTTT.

This rearrangement joins TRBV19 to TRBJ1-1, with 9 bases matching TRBD1. Per the germline V gene, CDR1 is LNHDA and CDR2 is SQIVND (reference sequence). CDR3 length: 15 residues. Losses at the gene ends were 5 bases for V and 1 base for J; bases not matched to a gene: 5. The CDR3 here is CASSPRDRANTEAFF. In DNA, the CDR3 is TGTGCCAGTAGTCCGCGGGACAGGGCGAACACTGAAGCTTTCTTT.

The chain uses TRBV29-1 and TRBJ1-1; D not resolved. V lost 4 bases to trimming and J lost 7 bases, with 7 bases between them. CDR1 and CDR2 (germline): SQVTM, ANQGSEA. This CDR3 is built from 10 residues. The CDR3 loop reads CSVGNLEAFF. The CDR3 DNA follows: TGCAGCGTTGGTAACCTTGAAGCTTTCTTT.

V usage is TRBV6-5 and J usage is TRBJ1-5; 8 nucleotides agree with TRBD1. CDR3 length equals 12 residues. Germline assignment: CDR1 MNHEY and CDR2 SVGAGI. The trim removed 2 bases at V and 10 bases at J, leaving 1 base unmatched. CDR3 in amino acids: CASSYGTGPQHF. The CDR3 region has the DNA TGTGCCAGCAGTTACGGGACAGGACCCCAGCATTTT.

This chain joins TRBV10-2 and TRBJ2-1, with 7 bases matching TRBD2. Per germline, CDR1 WSHSY and CDR2 SAAADI. The CDR3 runs 15 residues. The ends lost 4 bases at V and 7 bases at J; junction bases unmatched: 10. For the CDR3, the DNA is TGCGCCAGCAGTGTTAGGGAGGGGCGTGGGAATGAGCAGTTCTTC. It translates to CASSVREGRGNEQFF.

CDR3 DNA sequence: TGCGCCAGCAGCTATCCAGGGCGGGAGGTTACAGATACGCAGTATTTT. Protein product: CASSYPGREVTDTQYF. The rearrangement uses TRBV4-1 and TRBJ2-3; 8 bases match TRBD2. This CDR3 is built from 16 residues. J was trimmed by 3 bases and V by 5 bases; bases with no gene match: 10. The germline V gene has CDR1 MGHRA and CDR2 YSYEKL.

V is TRBV18 and J is TRBJ2-3; D is unresolved. CDR1 is KGHSH and CDR2 is LQKENI in the germline V gene. Trimming pared 4 bases from V and 0 bases from J, leaving 11 bases between. This CDR3 region has 15 residues. The CDR3 loop reads CASSRPGLSTDTQYF. CDR3 in DNA: TGTGCCAGCTCACGACCGGGCCTTAGCACAGATACGCAGTATTTT.

The V and J genes are TRBV11-1 and TRBJ2-5; TRBD2 is a possible D gene (5 bases). Trimming stripped 1 base from V and 6 bases from J, with 18 bases between. The CDR3 sequence is 16 residues long. Germline loops: CDR1 SGHAT, CDR2 FQDESV (reference sequence). The CDR3 DNA follows: TGTGCCAGCAGCTTAGGGACTGGTGAGCTGGTGAAGACCCAGTACTTC. It is translated as CASSLGTGELVKTQYF. The full variable domain, its missing parts supplied by reference TRBV11-1 and TRBJ2-5, is EAEVAQSPRYKITEKSQAVAFWCDPISGHATLYWYRQILGQGPELLVQFQDESVVDDSQLPKDRFSAERLKGVDSTLKIQPAELGDSAMYLCASSLGTGELVKTQYFGPGTRLLVL.

The J gene is TRBJ2-3, the V gene TRBV10-2, with 14 bases identical to TRBD2. This CDR3 is 15 amino acids long. Trimming cost V 6 bases and J 5 bases; bases outside gene matches: 4. The germline gives CDR1 WSHSY, CDR2 SAAADI. The CDR3 DNA reads as TGCGCCAGCAGGAAAGGACTAGCGGGAGGAGATACGCAGTATTTT. This encodes CASRKGLAGGDTQYF.